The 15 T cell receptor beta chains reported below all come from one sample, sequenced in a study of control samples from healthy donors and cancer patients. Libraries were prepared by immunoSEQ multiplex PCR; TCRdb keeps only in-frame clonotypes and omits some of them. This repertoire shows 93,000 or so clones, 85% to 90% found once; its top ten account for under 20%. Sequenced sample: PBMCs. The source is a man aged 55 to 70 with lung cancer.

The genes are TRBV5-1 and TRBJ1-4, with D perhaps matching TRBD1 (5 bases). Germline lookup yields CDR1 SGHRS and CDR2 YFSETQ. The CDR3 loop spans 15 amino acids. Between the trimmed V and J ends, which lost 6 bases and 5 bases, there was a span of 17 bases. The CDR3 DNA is TGCGCCAGCACACTTTTGGGGCTCGGGAATGAAAAACTGTTTTTT. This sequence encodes CASTLLGLGNEKLFF.

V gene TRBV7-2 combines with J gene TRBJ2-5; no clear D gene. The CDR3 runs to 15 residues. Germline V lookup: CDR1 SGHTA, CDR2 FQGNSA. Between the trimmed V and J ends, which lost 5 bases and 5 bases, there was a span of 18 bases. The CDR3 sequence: CASSPRSGLGETQYF. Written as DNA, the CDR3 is TGTGCCAGCAGCCCTCGGTCGGGCCTGGGGGAGACCCAGTACTTC.

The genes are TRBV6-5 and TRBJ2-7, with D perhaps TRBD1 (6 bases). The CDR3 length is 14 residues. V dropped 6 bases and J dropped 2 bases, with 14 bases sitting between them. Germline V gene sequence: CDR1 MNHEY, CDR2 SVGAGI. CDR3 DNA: TGTGCCAGCAGGAGGGACACCCAAGCCTACGAGCAGTACGTC. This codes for CASRRDTQAYEQYV.

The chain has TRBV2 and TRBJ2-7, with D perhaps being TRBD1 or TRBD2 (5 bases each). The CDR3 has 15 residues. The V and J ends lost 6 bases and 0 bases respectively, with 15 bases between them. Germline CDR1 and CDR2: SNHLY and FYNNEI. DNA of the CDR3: TGTGCCAGCAGAAAGGAGAGGGGTTCCTCCTACGAGCAGTACTTC. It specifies CASRKERGSSYEQYF.

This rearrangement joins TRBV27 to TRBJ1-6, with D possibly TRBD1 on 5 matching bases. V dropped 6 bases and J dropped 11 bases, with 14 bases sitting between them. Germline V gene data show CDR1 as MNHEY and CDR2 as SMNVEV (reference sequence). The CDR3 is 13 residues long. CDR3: CASRITRDAPLHF. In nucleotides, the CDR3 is TGTGCCAGCAGGATAACCAGGGACGCACCCCTCCACTTT.

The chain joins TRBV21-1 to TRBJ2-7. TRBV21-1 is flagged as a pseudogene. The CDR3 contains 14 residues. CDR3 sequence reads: CASSLRLGEYEQYV. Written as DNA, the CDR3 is TGTGCCAGCAGCCTACGATTGGGGGAGTACGAGCAGTACGTC.

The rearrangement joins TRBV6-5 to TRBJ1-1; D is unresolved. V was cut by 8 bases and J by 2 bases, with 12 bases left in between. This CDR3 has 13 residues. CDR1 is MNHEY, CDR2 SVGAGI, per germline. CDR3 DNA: TGTGCCAGCGAGCCCGCGGTTAACACTGAAGCTTTCTTT. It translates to CASEPAVNTEAFF.

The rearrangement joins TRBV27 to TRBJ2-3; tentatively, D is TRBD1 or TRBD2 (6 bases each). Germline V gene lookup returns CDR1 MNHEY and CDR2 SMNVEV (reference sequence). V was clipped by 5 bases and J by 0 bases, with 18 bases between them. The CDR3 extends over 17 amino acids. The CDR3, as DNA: TGTGCCAGCAGTAGGAGGGTAGACAGGACTAGCACAGATACGCAGTATTTT. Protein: CASSRRVDRTSTDTQYF.

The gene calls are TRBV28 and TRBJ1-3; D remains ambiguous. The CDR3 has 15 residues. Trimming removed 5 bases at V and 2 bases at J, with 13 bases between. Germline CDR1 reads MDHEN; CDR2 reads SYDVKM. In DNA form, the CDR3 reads TGTGCCAGCAGTATACAGCCCCCCGCTGGAAACACCATATATTTT. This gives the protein CASSIQPPAGNTIYF. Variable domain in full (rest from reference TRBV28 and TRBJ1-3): DVKVTQSSRYLVKRTGEKVFLECVQDMDHENMFWYRQDPGLGLRLIYFSYDVKMKEKGDIPEGYSVSREKKERFSLILESASTNQTSMYLCASSIQPPAGNTIYFGEGSWLTVV.

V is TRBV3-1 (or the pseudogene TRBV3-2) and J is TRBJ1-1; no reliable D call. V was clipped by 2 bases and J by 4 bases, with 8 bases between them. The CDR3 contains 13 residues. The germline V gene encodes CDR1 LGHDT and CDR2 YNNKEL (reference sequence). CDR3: CASSQWVGTEAFF. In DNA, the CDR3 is TGTGCCAGCAGCCAATGGGTAGGCACTGAAGCTTTCTTT.

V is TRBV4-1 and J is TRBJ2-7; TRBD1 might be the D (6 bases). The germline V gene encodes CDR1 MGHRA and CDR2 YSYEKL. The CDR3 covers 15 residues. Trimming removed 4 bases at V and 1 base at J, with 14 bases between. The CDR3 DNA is TGCGCCAGCAGCCTCGAGTTCAGGGGATCCTACGAGCAGTACGTC. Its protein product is CASSLEFRGSYEQYV.

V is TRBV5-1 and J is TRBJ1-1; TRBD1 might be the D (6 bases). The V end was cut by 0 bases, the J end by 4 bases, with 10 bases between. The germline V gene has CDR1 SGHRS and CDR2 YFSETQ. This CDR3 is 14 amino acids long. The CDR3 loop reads CASSLVTGTTEAFF. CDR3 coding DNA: TGCGCCAGCAGCTTGGTAACAGGGACCACTGAAGCTTTCTTT.

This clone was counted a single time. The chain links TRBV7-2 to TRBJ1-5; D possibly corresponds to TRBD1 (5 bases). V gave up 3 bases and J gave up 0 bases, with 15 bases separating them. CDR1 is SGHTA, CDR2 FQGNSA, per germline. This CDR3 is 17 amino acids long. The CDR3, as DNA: TGTGCCAGCAGCTTCTCCGGTGGGGGGAATAGCAATCAGCCCCAGCATTTT. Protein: CASSFSGGGNSNQPQHF.

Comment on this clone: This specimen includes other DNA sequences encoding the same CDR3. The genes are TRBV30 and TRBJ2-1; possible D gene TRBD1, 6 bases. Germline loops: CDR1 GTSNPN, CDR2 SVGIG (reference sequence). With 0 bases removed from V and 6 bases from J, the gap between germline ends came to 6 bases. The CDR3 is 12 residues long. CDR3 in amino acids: CAWSVQGNEQFF. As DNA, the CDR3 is TGTGCCTGGAGTGTACAGGGCAATGAGCAGTTCTTC.

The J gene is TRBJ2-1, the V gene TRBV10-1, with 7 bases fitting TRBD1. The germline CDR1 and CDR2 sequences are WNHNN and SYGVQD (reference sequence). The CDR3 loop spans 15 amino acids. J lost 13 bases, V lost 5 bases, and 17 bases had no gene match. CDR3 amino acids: CASSTSRGLTDPQFF. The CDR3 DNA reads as TGCGCCAGCAGTACCAGTAGGGGGCTGACCGATCCCCAGTTCTTC.